A selection of T cell receptor beta chains follows, all from one sample in a study of blood T cells in healthy people across ages. TCRdb reanalysed the 5' RACE reads using MiXCR and keeps one entry per CDR3 protein. Here the sample spans 650,000 to 700,000 distinct CDR3 sequences, 32% being singletons. The sample consisted of blood. All receptors come from a woman at least 80 years old in good health. Both conserved end residues are part of each CDR3.

>TRBV11-2|TRBJ1-4
CASSPGTGYSEKLFF
>TRBV7-9|TRBJ1-6
CASSWDGGRTPHF
>TRBV2|TRBJ2-6
CASSVISGANVPTF
>TRBV21-1|TRBJ1-3
CASSKWNDMPSGNTIYF
>TRBV20-1|TRBJ2-1
CSARNGGAGEQFF
>TRBV5-5|TRBJ2-5
CASSSRTKQETQYF
>TRBV6-5|TRBJ2-1
CASSRTGDEQFF
>TRBV3-1|TRBJ2-3
CASSQDRRGRTDTQYF
>TRBV24-1|TRBJ1-5
CATSDPGGNQPQHF
>TRBV28|TRBJ2-5
CASSFLRMGQKYF
>TRBV20-1|TRBJ1-2
CSAREGAGGDGYTF
>TRBV5-1|TRBJ2-1
CASTKAAGLNEQFF
>TRBV18|TRBJ1-5
CASSPPHSNQPQHF
>TRBV7-2|TRBJ2-5
CASSLFNGGETQYF
>TRBV5-6|TRBJ2-5
CASRLNGPQETQYF
>TRBV7-9|TRBJ2-7
CASSFEIGEQYF
>TRBV27|TRBJ2-3
CASSLVRLAGGPTDTQYF
>TRBV5-4|TRBJ2-1
CASSFKSSYNEQFF
>TRBV9|TRBJ1-1
CASSVADRRTEAFF
>TRBV5-1|TRBJ2-7
CASSLASESYEQYF